The 18 T cell receptor beta chains presented below share a single source sample, sequenced in a study of PD-1 blockade in classical Hodgkin lymphoma. Sequenced by immunoSEQ multiplex PCR; TCRdb stores in-frame clones only, minus some. The sample has roughly 30,000 clones, roughly 71% seen once. Every single patient, without exception, relapsed after autologous stem cell transplantation, and brentuximab vedotin exposure varied. Sequenced here: peripheral blood mononuclear cells (PBMCs), sampled before the second cycle of nivolumab. These receptors were obtained from a human donor with classical Hodgkin lymphoma.

The rearrangement joins TRBV7-2 to TRBJ1-1; D ambiguous. V was clipped by 1 base and J by 11 bases, with 11 bases between them. The CDR3 sequence is 12 residues long. Germline V CDR1 and CDR2: SGHTA, FQGNSA. CDR3 bases: TGTGCCAGCAGCTTAGAGGGTCTTAGGGCTTTCTTT. This gives the protein CASSLEGLRAFF.

The rearrangement joins TRBV20-1 to TRBJ1-1; D call uncertain. Germline V gene sequence: CDR1 DFQATT, CDR2 SNEGSKA (reference sequence). This CDR3 region has 11 residues. V lost 5 bases and J lost 5, with 9 bases in between. The CDR3 DNA follows: TGCAGTGCTCCCGCTGGGACTGAAGCTTTCTTT. Its protein is CSAPAGTEAFF.

This clone has at least ten counts. The J gene is TRBJ2-1, the V gene TRBV27; 7 bases map to TRBD1. Germline V gives CDR1 MNHEY, CDR2 SMNVEV (reference sequence). Unmatched junction bases numbered 0, after V lost 4 bases and J lost 6 bases. CDR3 length: 12 residues. In DNA, the CDR3 is TGTGCCAGCAGTTGGACAGGCAATGAGCAGTTCTTC. Translating gives CASSWTGNEQFF.

This clone came up a few times. The genes are TRBV27 and TRBJ2-7; no clear D gene. CDR3 length: 13 residues. Trimming cost V 5 bases and J 4 bases, with 12 bases left between them. Looked up from germline, CDR1 is MNHEY and CDR2 is SMNVEV (reference sequence). DNA of the CDR3: TGTGCCAGCAGTCCTCGGGCCCAATACGAGCAGTACTTC. Translating it yields CASSPRAQYEQYF.

The chain has TRBV7-8 and TRBJ1-2; 8 nucleotides align to TRBD1. CDR3 length equals 17 residues. V dropped 2 bases and J dropped 3; count of bases not matched to a gene: 11. Germline values: CDR1 SGHVS, CDR2 FQNEAQ. The CDR3 bases are TGTGCCAGCAGCTTATACGGCGGTCAGGGGGCGGACTATGGCTACACCTTC. Amino acids: CASSLYGGQGADYGYTF.

The chain recombines TRBV7-2 with TRBJ1-3; D is unclear. Germline CDR1 SGHTA, CDR2 FQGNSA. The CDR3 spans 13 residues. V was clipped by 2 bases and J by 0 bases, with 2 bases between them. The CDR3 coding sequence is TGTGCCAGCAGCTTATTCTCTGGAAACACCATATATTTT. It specifies CASSLFSGNTIYF. Using reference TRBV7-2 and TRBJ1-3 for the parts outside the CDR3, the full variable domain is GAGVSQSPSNKVTEKGKDVELRCDPISGHTALYWYRQSLGQGLEFLIYFQGNSAPDKSGLPSDRFSAERTGGSVSTLTIQRTQQEDSAVYLCASSLFSGNTIYFGEGSWLTVV.

This chain connects TRBV28 to TRBJ2-7; 9 bases are shared with TRBD1. Germline V CDR1 and CDR2: MDHEN, SYDVKM. This CDR3 is built from 17 residues. Trimming at V came to 6 bases and at J to 1 base, leaving 13 bases not matched to a gene. The CDR3 reads CASRTTGQGIRSYEQYF. Written as DNA, the CDR3 is TGTGCCAGCAGGACTACGGGACAGGGTATTAGGTCCTACGAGCAGTACTTC.

This clone was seen only once. The chain combines TRBV19 with TRBJ1-2; D is uncertain. Trimming shortened V by 5 bases and J by 4 bases, and 11 bases separated the two germline ends. The CDR3 has 13 amino acids. The germline V gene encodes CDR1 LNHDA and CDR2 SQIVND (reference sequence). For the CDR3, the DNA is TGTGCCAGTAGTTCTGAAAGGATCTATGGCTACACCTTC. Its translation: CASSSERIYGYTF.

This chain uses TRBV11-3 with TRBJ2-3, with D possibly TRBD2 on 6 matching bases. The CDR3 length is 16 residues. Trimming pared 5 bases from V and 1 base from J, leaving 16 bases between. Germline V gene data show CDR1 as SGHNT and CDR2 as YENEEA. Here the CDR3 DNA reads TGTGCCAGCAGCCCAGGAGTGGGGGAGGGCACAGATACGCAGTATTTT. It encodes CASSPGVGEGTDTQYF.

V and J are TRBV4-3 and TRBJ2-3, with TRBD1 identical over 10 bases. This CDR3 spans 18 amino acids. Germline V gives CDR1 LGHNA, CDR2 YSLEER. V shed 0 bases and J 4 bases; nucleotides not matched to a gene: 10. CDR3 sequence: CASSQDGPGQGSSDTQYF. CDR3 coding DNA: TGCGCCAGCAGCCAAGATGGCCCGGGACAGGGGTCGTCAGATACGCAGTATTTT.

The gene calls are TRBV19 and TRBJ1-6; D remains unclear. This CDR3 is built from 14 residues. Between the trimmed V and J ends, which lost 3 bases and 9 bases, there was a span of 12 bases. CDR1 is LNHDA, CDR2 SQIVND, per germline (reference sequence). The CDR3: CASSILGLGSPLHF. The CDR3, as DNA: TGTGCCAGTAGTATCTTGGGTCTGGGTTCACCCCTCCACTTT.

The rearrangement links TRBV11-2 to TRBJ2-1; TRBD1 matches 8 bases. V was pared by 1 base and J by 9 bases, with 14 bases of the junction left unmatched. This CDR3 region has 17 residues. CDR1 SGHAT and CDR2 FQNNGV come from the germline V gene. The CDR3 sequence: CASSLGLETGVRSEQFF. CDR3 in DNA: TGTGCCAGCAGCTTAGGTCTGGAGACAGGGGTTCGTAGTGAGCAGTTCTTC.

This clone was counted between two and nine times. The genes are TRBV5-4 and TRBJ2-4; tentative D call: TRBD2 (6 bases). Trimming took off 4 bases at V and 0 bases at J, with 14 bases between the two ends. Germline CDR1 is SGHNT and CDR2 is YYREEE (reference sequence). The CDR3 has 16 amino acids. CDR3 nucleotide sequence: TGTGCCAGCAGCCTCGATCGGGAGTTAGCCAAAAACATTCAGTACTTC. Its translation: CASSLDRELAKNIQYF.

The rearrangement uses TRBV4-3 and TRBJ1-2; 8 bases line up with TRBD1. Germline V CDR1 and CDR2: LGHNA, YSLEER. The V segment lost 0 bases and the J segment 8 bases; nucleotides outside the gene matches: 8. This CDR3 is built from 15 residues. The CDR3 loop reads CASSQDLQGAGGYTF. CDR3 sequence (DNA): TGCGCCAGCAGCCAAGATCTCCAGGGGGCAGGGGGCTACACCTTC.

This chain uses TRBV30 with TRBJ1-5; D unresolved. The CDR3 is made up of 13 amino acids. Germline V lookup: CDR1 GTSNPN, CDR2 SVGIG (reference sequence). Trimming cost V 5 bases and J 6 bases, with 14 bases left between them. The CDR3 bases are TGTGCCTGGGGCCGGGCCTCCGGTCAGCCCCAGCATTTT. Its translation is CAWGRASGQPQHF.

This chain joins TRBV19 and TRBJ1-2, with D unclear. The CDR3 length is 14 residues. Trimming stripped 5 bases from V and 4 bases from J, with 14 bases between. In germline, CDR1 is LNHDA, CDR2 SQIVND (reference sequence). The CDR3 coding sequence is TGTGCCAGTAGTTTTTTGGGAGAGAGCTATGGCTACACCTTC. Its protein product is CASSFLGESYGYTF.

The chain joins TRBV7-2 to TRBJ2-7; the match to TRBD1 covers 7 bases. V shed 6 bases, J shed 6 bases, and the junction held 5 bases outside the gene matches. CDR3 length: 12 residues. Germline assignment: CDR1 SGHTA and CDR2 FQGNSA. This chain's CDR3 is CASSDRVGEQYF. The DNA of the CDR3 is TGTGCCAGCAGTGACAGGGTCGGCGAGCAGTACTTC.

J is TRBJ1-4 and V is TRBV16, with 9 bases identical to TRBD1. This CDR3 is built from 18 residues. The V gene end was trimmed by 5 bases and the J gene end by 7 bases; junction bases not matched to a gene: 17. Per germline, CDR1 KGHSY and CDR2 FQNENV. CDR3: CASSFTGGGVGSSEKLFF. The DNA for the CDR3 is TGTGCCAGCAGCTTTACAGGGGGCGGAGTTGGTTCGAGTGAAAAACTGTTTTTT.